This paragraph reports one TCR beta chain. Its antigen is as yet unknown. The source of the sample is a study of PD-1 blockade in mismatch repair-deficient tumors. The wider study: Enrolled about 2013-2017, patients had progressing, pretreated mismatch repair-deficient cancers of about a dozen types.

V lost 2 bases and J lost 5; bases outside the gene matches: 3. CDR1 is SGHRS, CDR2 YFSETQ, per germline. The CDR3 is made up of 15 amino acids. The table came from immunoSEQ multiplex PCR; TCRdb's copy has only in-frame clones and leaves some out. The sample consists of roughly 34,000 clones, about 85% of them appearing once. Mismatch repair deficiency was confirmed in all patients, by PCR or immunohistochemistry. The TCR-sequenced patients were a few responders to pembrolizumab. Findings and limits, study-wide: Tumor-resident clones, often absent from pretreatment blood, expanded after pembrolizumab and then contracted.

The chain has TRBV5-1 and TRBJ2-1; 11 bases match TRBD2. The sample was PBMCs, taken around 6 weeks after starting pembrolizumab. The TCR was taken from an adult with mismatch repair-deficient cancer. CDR3 nucleotides: TGCGCCAGCAGCTTACTAGCGGGAGAACACAATGAGCAGTTCTTC. Translation gives CASSLLAGEHNEQFF.